This T cell receptor beta chain was found in a study of CD8 T cells in Susac syndrome. RNA amounts of 0.5 to 1 ug underwent reverse transcription with random hexamers. MiXCR was run by TCRdb on the immunoSEQ multiplex PCR reads, yielding one entry per CDR3 protein. The sample carries around 110,000 distinct CDR3 sequences, about 94% recorded once. Negative isolation was used for CD8+ and CD4+ T cells and FACS enrichment for TEMRA cells. The germline CDR1 and CDR2 sequences are SQVTM and ANQGSEA. The CDR3 totals 13 residues. Trimming left V 2 bases short and J 2 bases short, with 7 bases between. The J gene is TRBJ1-3, the V gene TRBV29-1; D not resolved. Sequenced sample: CD8+ T cells from PBMCs. The origin of this receptor is a human donor with Susac syndrome. CDR3 region: CSVEWGAGNTIYF. CDR3 in DNA: TGCAGCGTTGAATGGGGAGCTGGAAACACCATATATTTT.